The rows below give T cell receptor beta chains drawn from one sample of a study of cytomegalovirus exposure and HLA in healthy donors. Produced via immunoSEQ multiplex PCR; TCRdb's table is partial and in-frame only. The table has 150,000 to 200,000 clones, around 78% seen once. Material for sequencing was PBMCs. Receptors originate from a woman in her thirties in good health and CMV-seropositive. Each CDR3 is given with its conserved first and last residue. Each record gives: D gene, clone size, V gene, J gene, CDR3 protein, CDR3 DNA. D genes are given only for firm matches. The size of a clone is reported for some rows only, either as once, few or many, or as a class for expanded clones.

>TRBD2|NA|TRBV10-3|TRBJ2-1
CAISEGLAGTRTLTYNEQFF
TGTGCCATCAGTGAAGGTCTAGCGGGAACCCGAACACTCACATACAATGAGCAGTTCTTC
>NA|NA|TRBV7-3|TRBJ1-4
CATGRRELFF
TGTGCCACTGGGCGGAGGGAACTGTTTTTT
>TRBD1|NA|TRBV6-1|TRBJ1-1
CASSPGTGNTEAFF
TGTGCCAGCAGTCCCGGGACAGGGAACACTGAAGCTTTCTTT
>NA|NA|TRBV28|TRBJ2-7
CASKTAYEQYF
TGTGCCAGTAAGACAGCCTACGAGCAGTACTTC
>TRBD1|NA|TRBV19|TRBJ2-2
CASSRRQGTSNTGELFF
TGTGCCAGTAGCCGCAGACAGGGAACCTCGAACACCGGGGAGCTGTTTTTT
>NA|NA|TRBV18|TRBJ2-2
CASSPTGEGAGELFF
TGTGCCAGCTCACCGACTGGCGAAGGGGCCGGGGAGCTGTTTTTT
>TRBD1|many|TRBV6-1|TRBJ1-1
CASRDRGENTEAFF
TGTGCCAGCAGGGACAGGGGAGAGAACACTGAAGCTTTCTTT
>NA|NA|TRBV15|TRBJ1-5
CATSRTTTLGNQPQHF
TGTGCCACCAGCAGAACCACTACGCTGGGCAATCAGCCCCAGCATTTT
>TRBD2|NA|TRBV10-3|TRBJ2-7
CAISEDREGPYEQYF
TGTGCCATCAGTGAGGACCGGGAGGGCCCCTACGAGCAGTACTTC
>TRBD1|NA|TRBV7-9|TRBJ1-2
CSSSEAGGRGYTF
TGTTCCAGCAGCGAGGCAGGGGGGAGAGGCTACACCTTC
>TRBD2|NA|TRBV5-1|TRBJ2-1
CASRPWTSGGYYNEQFF
TGCGCCAGCAGACCATGGACTAGCGGGGGATACTACAATGAGCAGTTCTTC
>TRBD2|NA|TRBV27|TRBJ2-1
CASSLGTSGVNEQFF
TGTGCCAGCAGTTTAGGGACTAGCGGGGTAAATGAGCAGTTCTTC
>NA|NA|TRBV4-1|TRBJ1-4
CASSLRQGEATNEKLFF
TGCGCCAGCAGCCTGCGACAAGGGGAGGCAACTAATGAAAAACTGTTTTTT
>NA|once|TRBV6-1|TRBJ2-1
CASSERSNEQFF
TGTGCCAGCAGTGAACGGTCCAATGAGCAGTTCTTC
>NA|few|TRBV4-1|TRBJ2-5
CASSQRTTSETQYF
TGCGCCAGCAGCCAAAGGACTACCTCCGAGACCCAGTACTTC
>NA|NA|TRBV5-8|TRBJ1-4
CASSPWEGHNEKLFF
TGTGCCAGCAGCCCCTGGGAGGGGCATAATGAAAAACTGTTTTTT
>TRBD2|NA|TRBV28|TRBJ2-1
CASSIAGGLFNEQFF
TGTGCCAGCAGTATAGCGGGAGGCCTCTTCAATGAGCAGTTCTTC
>NA|NA|TRBV28|TRBJ2-7
CASRTFSSYEQYF
TGTGCCAGCAGGACGTTTAGTAGCTACGAGCAGTACTTC
>NA|NA|TRBV7-9|TRBJ1-3
CASTPVVAWRGNTIYF
TGTGCCAGCACCCCGGTGGTGGCCTGGAGGGGAAACACCATATATTTT
>NA|NA|TRBV4-3|TRBJ1-4
CASSQDPGGRDEKLFF
TGCGCCAGCAGCCAAGATCCCGGGGGAAGAGATGAAAAACTGTTTTTT
>TRBD1|NA|TRBV19|TRBJ1-5
CASSKSRDRGTGQPQHF
TGTGCCAGTTCCAAGTCAAGGGACAGGGGAACGGGTCAGCCCCAGCATTTT
>TRBD2|NA|TRBV10-3|TRBJ2-5
CAISVGTSGRGETQYF
TGTGCCATCAGTGTTGGGACTAGCGGGAGGGGTGAGACCCAGTACTTC
>TRBD1|few|TRBV30|TRBJ1-2
CAWSRTGYNYGYTF
TGTGCCTGGAGTAGGACAGGCTATAACTATGGCTACACCTTC
>TRBD2|NA|TRBV9|TRBJ2-3
CASSVEVGGNTDTQYF
TGTGCCAGCAGCGTAGAAGTGGGGGGGAACACAGATACGCAGTATTTT
>NA|NA|TRBV14|TRBJ2-3
CASSQIRGTDTQYF
TGTGCCAGCAGCCAAATTAGAGGGACAGATACGCAGTATTTT
>TRBD2|NA|TRBV9|TRBJ2-1
CASSVDEGAGGYNEQFF
TGTGCCAGCAGCGTAGACGAAGGGGCGGGGGGGTACAATGAGCAGTTCTTC
>TRBD1|NA|TRBV12-5|TRBJ2-5
CASGLGAYRDSQETQYF
TGTGCTAGTGGTTTGGGGGCATACCGGGACAGCCAAGAGACCCAGTACTTC
>NA|NA|TRBV5-1|TRBJ1-1
CASTGQGLGNTEAFF
TGCGCCAGCACTGGGCAGGGGTTGGGGAACACTGAAGCTTTCTTT
>TRBD1|NA|TRBV13|TRBJ1-2
CASSPRTGDYGYTF
TGTGCCAGCAGCCCTCGGACAGGGGACTATGGCTACACCTTC
>NA|NA|TRBV2|TRBJ2-5
CASRIRGGETQYF
TGTGCCAGCCGCATCCGGGGTGGCGAGACCCAGTACTTC
>NA|few|TRBV27|TRBJ2-1
CASSFARDTNNEQFF
TGTGCCAGCAGCTTCGCCCGGGACACAAACAATGAGCAGTTCTTC
>TRBD2|NA|TRBV2|TRBJ2-7
CASSGQARSLLAGELYEQYF
TGTGCCAGCAGTGGACAGGCTAGGTCCCTCCTAGCGGGGGAATTGTACGAGCAGTACTTC
>NA|NA|TRBV28|TRBJ1-1
CASSSGVHTEAFF
TGTGCCAGCAGTTCAGGGGTGCATACTGAAGCTTTCTTT
>NA|NA|TRBV6-1|TRBJ1-2
CASNIQGFGYTF
TGTGCCAGCAATATCCAGGGGTTCGGCTACACCTTC
>TRBD2|NA|TRBV7-8|TRBJ2-3
CASSPLPGLATDTQYF
TGTGCCAGCAGTCCCCTTCCGGGACTAGCCACAGATACGCAGTATTTT
>TRBD2|NA|TRBV5-1|TRBJ2-1
CASSLMAWASGRASSYNEQFF
TGCGCCAGCAGCTTGATGGCTTGGGCTAGCGGGAGGGCTAGCTCCTACAATGAGCAGTTCTTC
>NA|NA|TRBV10-3|TRBJ1-1
CAISESRGTEAFF
TGTGCCATCAGTGAGTCGCGGGGGACTGAAGCTTTCTTT
>NA|NA|TRBV4-1|TRBJ2-2
CASSQDPANGELFF
TGCGCCAGCAGCCAAGACCCAGCGAACGGGGAGCTGTTTTTT
>TRBD2|NA|TRBV12-5|TRBJ2-2
CASQRGVNTGELFF
TGTGCTAGCCAGCGGGGGGTTAACACCGGGGAGCTGTTTTTT
>TRBD2|few|TRBV7-2|TRBJ2-1
CASSLAHLLAGTSNEQFF
TGTGCCAGCAGCTTAGCGCATCTTCTAGCGGGAACATCCAATGAGCAGTTCTTC
>NA|few|TRBV29-1|TRBJ2-2
CSVTDRSSNTGELFF
TGCAGCGTAACCGACAGAAGCTCGAACACCGGGGAGCTGTTTTTT
>TRBD1|NA|TRBV12-5|TRBJ2-3
CASGDRSTDTQYF
TGTGCTAGTGGGGACAGGAGCACAGATACGCAGTATTTT